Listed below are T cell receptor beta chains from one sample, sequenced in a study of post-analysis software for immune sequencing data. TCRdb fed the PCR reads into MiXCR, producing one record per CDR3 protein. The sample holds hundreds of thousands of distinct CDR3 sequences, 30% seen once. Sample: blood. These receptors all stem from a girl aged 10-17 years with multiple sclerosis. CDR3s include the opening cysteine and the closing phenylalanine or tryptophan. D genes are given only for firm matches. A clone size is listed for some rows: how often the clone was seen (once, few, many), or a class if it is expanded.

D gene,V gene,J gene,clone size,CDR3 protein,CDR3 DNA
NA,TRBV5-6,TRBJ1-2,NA,CASSPGVRSDYGYTF,TGTGCCAGCAGCCCTGGTGTTCGGTCGGACTATGGCTACACCTTC
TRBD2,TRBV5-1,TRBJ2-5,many,CASSLAGTSRETQYF,TGCGCCAGCAGCTTAGCCGGGACTAGCAGAGAGACCCAGTACTTC
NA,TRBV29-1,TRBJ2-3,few,CSVEGLGFGLALSTDTQYF,TGCAGCGTTGAAGGTCTGGGGTTCGGGCTAGCGCTTAGCACAGATACGCAGTATTTT
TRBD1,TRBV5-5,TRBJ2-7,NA,CASSLGVRAGGSYEQYF,TGTGCCAGCAGCTTGGGGGTTAGGGCAGGGGGCTCCTACGAGCAGTACTTC
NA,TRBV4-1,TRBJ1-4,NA,CASSQERSGLNEKLFF,TGCGCCAGCAGCCAAGAACGTAGTGGACTAAATGAAAAACTGTTTTTT
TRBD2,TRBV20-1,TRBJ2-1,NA,CSARLGTSGEQFF,TGCAGTGCTAGGCTCGGGACTAGCGGTGAGCAGTTCTTC
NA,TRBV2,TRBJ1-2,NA,CASRGRLYTF,TGTGCCAGCAGGGGACGGCTCTACACCTTC
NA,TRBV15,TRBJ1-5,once,CATSRDSTQPQHF,TGTGCCACCAGCAGAGACTCGACACAGCCCCAGCATTTT
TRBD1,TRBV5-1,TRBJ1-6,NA,CASSSPGQGSPLHF,TGCGCCAGCAGCTCGCCGGGACAGGGTTCACCCCTCCACTTT
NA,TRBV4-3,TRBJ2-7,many,CASSQDYQGFDEQYF,TGCGCCAGCAGCCAAGATTATCAGGGCTTCGACGAGCAGTACTTC
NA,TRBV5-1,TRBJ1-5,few,CASSPLGGPGQPQHF,TGCGCCAGCAGCCCGTTGGGGGGACCCGGTCAGCCCCAGCATTTT
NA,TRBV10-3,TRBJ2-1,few,CAISPEGGRWNNEQFF,TGTGCCATCAGCCCAGAGGGGGGGAGGTGGAACAATGAGCAGTTCTTC
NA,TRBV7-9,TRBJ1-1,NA,CASSLASPPEGTEAFF,TGTGCCAGCAGCTTAGCTTCCCCCCCCGAGGGGACTGAAGCTTTCTTT
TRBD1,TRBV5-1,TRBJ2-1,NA,CASHKTGVGYNEQFF,TGCGCCAGCCACAAGACAGGGGTTGGCTACAATGAGCAGTTCTTC
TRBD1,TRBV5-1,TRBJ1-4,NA,CASSLLRGLGEKLFF,TGCGCCAGCAGCTTGCTCAGGGGGCTCGGTGAAAAACTGTTTTTT
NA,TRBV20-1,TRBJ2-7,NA,CSARSTVLGTYEQYF,TGCAGTGCTAGATCCACCGTACTAGGGACCTACGAGCAGTACTTC
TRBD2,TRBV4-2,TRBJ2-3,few,CASSQAGASGGRVTQYF,TGTGCCAGCAGCCAAGCCGGGGCTAGCGGGGGGAGAGTTACGCAGTATTTT
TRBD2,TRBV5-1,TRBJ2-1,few,CASSLVLAVLDYNEQFF,TGCGCCAGCAGCTTAGTACTAGCGGTTTTGGACTACAATGAGCAGTTCTTC
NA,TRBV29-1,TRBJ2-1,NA,CSAGDRSYNEQFF,TGCAGCGCCGGGGACCGGTCCTACAATGAGCAGTTCTTC
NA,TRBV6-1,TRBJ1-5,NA,CASSPGTAHQPQHF,TGTGCCAGCAGTCCCGGGACGGCACATCAGCCCCAGCATTTT
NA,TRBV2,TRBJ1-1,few,CASREQASITEAFF,TGTGCCAGCAGAGAACAGGCATCGATCACTGAAGCTTTCTTT
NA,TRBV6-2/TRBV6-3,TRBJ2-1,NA,CASSYLLPGGRYSYEQFF,TGTGCCAGCAGTTATCTCCTCCCCGGAGGGCGATACTCCTACGAGCAGTTCTTC
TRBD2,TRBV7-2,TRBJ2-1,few,CASNPLAGGLGEQFF,TGTGCCAGCAATCCATTAGCGGGGGGGCTCGGTGAGCAGTTCTTC
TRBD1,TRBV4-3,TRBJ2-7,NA,CASSQAGTGTYEQYF,TGCGCCAGCAGCCAGGCCGGGACAGGAACCTACGAGCAGTACTTC
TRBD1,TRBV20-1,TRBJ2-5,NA,CSASGGQGREETQYF,TGCAGTGCCTCCGGGGGACAGGGCCGGGAAGAGACCCAGTACTTC
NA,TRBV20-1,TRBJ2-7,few,CSVRAETRGSYEQYF,TGCAGTGTTAGAGCTGAGACTAGGGGCTCCTACGAGCAGTACTTC
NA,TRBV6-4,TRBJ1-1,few,CPGPKGGSTEAFF,TGTCCCGGCCCCAAAGGGGGTAGCACTGAAGCTTTCTTT
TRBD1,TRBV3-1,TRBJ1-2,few,CASSQDSQGQRGYTF,TGTGCCAGCAGCCAAGATAGTCAGGGACAGCGTGGCTACACCTTC
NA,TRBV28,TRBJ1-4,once,CASSLIGQLEKLFF,TGTGCCAGCAGTTTAATCGGACAGCTTGAAAAACTGTTTTTT
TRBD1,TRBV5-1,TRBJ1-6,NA,CASSQGQGPRSPLHF,TGCGCCAGCAGCCAGGGACAGGGACCTAGGTCACCCCTCCACTTT
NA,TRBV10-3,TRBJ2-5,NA,CAISDQFAGEQYF,TGTGCCATCAGTGACCAGTTTGCAGGAGAGCAGTACTTC
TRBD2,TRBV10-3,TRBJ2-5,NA,CAITGGGVQYF,TGTGCCATCACCGGTGGGGGGGTCCAGTACTTC
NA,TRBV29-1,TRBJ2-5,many,CSVVPTAETQYF,TGCAGCGTTGTCCCGACCGCAGAGACCCAGTACTTC
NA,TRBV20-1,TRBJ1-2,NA,CSARDQQVNYGYTF,TGCAGTGCTAGGGATCAACAGGTTAACTATGGCTACACCTTC
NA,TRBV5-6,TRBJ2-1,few,CASSLAPGGVPNEQFF,TGTGCCAGCAGCTTGGCTCCGGGGGGCGTTCCAAATGAGCAGTTCTTC
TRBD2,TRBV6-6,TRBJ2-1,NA,CASSYSGTTLDGEQFF,TGTGCCAGCAGTTACTCGGGGACTACCCTTGATGGTGAGCAGTTCTTC
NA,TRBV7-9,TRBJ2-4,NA,CASSLPMGATKNIQYF,TGTGCCAGCAGCCTACCCATGGGGGCGACCAAAAACATTCAGTACTTC
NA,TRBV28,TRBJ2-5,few,CASSIPGPGWETQYF,TGTGCCAGCAGTATCCCGGGACCAGGGTGGGAGACCCAGTACTTC
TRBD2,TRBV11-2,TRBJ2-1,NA,CASSFRGLAVYNEQFF,TGTGCCAGCAGCTTTCGAGGACTAGCAGTCTACAATGAGCAGTTCTTC
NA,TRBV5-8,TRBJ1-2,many,CASRDMAYYGYTF,TGTGCCAGCAGGGACATGGCCTACTATGGCTACACCTTC
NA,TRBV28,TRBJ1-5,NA,CASTISPGASSNQPQHF,TGTGCCAGCACAATCTCCCCGGGGGCGAGTAGCAATCAGCCCCAGCATTTT
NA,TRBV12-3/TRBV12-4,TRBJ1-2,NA,CASSLRGGAEYGYTF,TGTGCCAGCAGCCTAAGGGGGGGCGCTGAGTATGGCTACACCTTC